The 13 T cell receptor beta chains listed next were all sequenced from one sample in a study of blood T cell repertoires in COVID-19. Profiling relied on immunoSEQ multiplex PCR, and the TCRdb table lists in-frame clones only, not all of them. The sample shows 23,000 or so clones, roughly 88% of them seen only once. The sequencing sample was made of peripheral blood. Every receptor here comes from a human donor with active COVID-19. The donor label of this sample is uncertain.

The chain uses TRBV10-3 and TRBJ1-2; D is possibly TRBD1 (5 bases). Trimming removed 0 bases at V and 4 bases at J, with 18 bases between. The CDR3 is 17 residues long. CDR1 ENHRY and CDR2 SYGVKD come from the germline V gene. The CDR3 DNA reads as TGTGCCATCAGTGAGTCAGTGAGTACAGGATTCGGCTATGGCTACACCTTC. Translated: CAISESVSTGFGYGYTF.

There are a few counts of this clone. This chain uses TRBV4-1 with TRBJ2-5; TRBD1 matches 9 bases. V shed 5 bases, J shed 5 bases, and the junction held 9 bases outside the gene matches. CDR1 is MGHRA, CDR2 YSYEKL, per germline. The length of the CDR3 is 15 residues. The CDR3 DNA is TGCGCCAGCAGCGACTACAGGGGGCGGGGGGAGACCCAGTACTTC. Its translation is CASSDYRGRGETQYF.

V usage is TRBV6-6 and J usage is TRBJ2-1; 9 bases are shared with TRBD1. CDR3 length: 16 residues. With 0 bases clipped from V and 3 bases from J, the junction kept 3 bases outside the gene matches. CDR1 MNHNY and CDR2 SVGAGI come from the germline V gene (reference sequence). The CDR3 DNA follows: TGTGCCAGCAGTTACTCGTGGGACAGGGACTACAATGAGCAGTTCTTC. As protein: CASSYSWDRDYNEQFF.

J is TRBJ1-5 and V is TRBV10-1; D is ambiguous. Deletions cut 0 bases from V and 7 bases from J, with 7 bases between. CDR1 and CDR2 from the germline V gene are WNHNN and SYGVQD (reference sequence). The CDR3 extends over 13 amino acids. In nucleotides, the CDR3 is TGCGCCAGCAGTGAGTCGGCGGGCCAGCCCCAGCATTTT. Translating it yields CASSESAGQPQHF.

This chain uses TRBV19 with TRBJ2-7; 10 bases line up with TRBD2. The CDR3 length is 14 residues. V lost 6 bases and J lost 2; bases outside the gene matches: 4. Per germline, CDR1 LNHDA and CDR2 SQIVND (reference sequence). The CDR3 loop is CASSRGTSAYEQYF. CDR3 coding DNA: TGTGCCAGTAGCCGCGGGACTAGCGCCTACGAGCAGTACTTC.

The genes are TRBV27 and TRBJ2-7, with 11 nucleotides matching TRBD2. V dropped 2 bases and J dropped 2; count of bases not matched to a gene: 5. The CDR3 totals 16 residues. CDR1 and CDR2 (germline): MNHEY, SMNVEV (reference sequence). CDR3 sequence reads: CASSLKGTSGAYEQYF. The CDR3 DNA reads as TGTGCCAGCAGTTTAAAAGGGACTAGCGGTGCCTACGAGCAGTACTTC.

This chain uses TRBV6-5 with TRBJ1-3, with 11 bases aligning to TRBD1. Germline trimming cut 6 bases from V and 4 bases from J; bases unmatched to any gene: 5. This CDR3 is 15 amino acids long. Per germline, CDR1 MNHEY and CDR2 SVGAGI. The CDR3, as DNA: TGTGCCAGCAGGGACAGGGGGCAAAGGGGAAACACCATATATTTT. Translated, it gives CASRDRGQRGNTIYF.

V gene TRBV5-5 combines with J gene TRBJ2-3; 7 bases match TRBD2. CDR3 size: 16 residues. Germline CDR1 SGHKS, CDR2 YYEKEE (reference sequence). Unmatched junction bases numbered 4, after V lost 0 bases and J lost 0 bases. This CDR3 is CASSLEVSGSTDTQYF. The CDR3 coding sequence is TGTGCCAGCAGCTTGGAGGTTAGCGGGAGCACAGATACGCAGTATTTT. Full variable domain (remainder filled in from reference TRBV5-5 and TRBJ2-3): DAGVTQSPTHLIKTRGQQVTLRCSPISGHKSVSWYQQVLGQGPQFIFQYYEKEERGRGNFPDRFSARQFPNYSSELNVNALLLGDSALYLCASSLEVSGSTDTQYFGPGTRLTVL.

The chain employs TRBV5-1 and TRBJ2-1; 8 nucleotides match TRBD2. The length of the CDR3 is 16 residues. The germline V gene encodes CDR1 SGHRS and CDR2 YFSETQ. With 0 bases clipped from V and 10 bases from J, the junction kept 12 bases outside the gene matches. The CDR3 nucleotides read TGCGCCAGCAGCTTGGCCACGGGGGGGCACTCGGCGGAGCAGTTCTTC. Protein product: CASSLATGGHSAEQFF.

V usage is TRBV12-5 and J usage is TRBJ2-6; 9 nucleotides align to TRBD1. The junction had 6 bases not matched to a gene; V was cut back by 4 bases and J by 8 bases. Germline CDR1 reads LGHNT; CDR2 reads FRNRAP. The CDR3 is made up of 15 amino acids. The CDR3: CASGSTGTGTNVLTF. CDR3 nucleotide sequence: TGTGCTAGTGGTTCGACCGGGACAGGGACCAACGTCCTGACTTTC.

The chain has TRBV5-4 and TRBJ2-2; 8 bases map to TRBD2. The CDR3 has 15 residues. Germline values: CDR1 SGHNT, CDR2 YYREEE (reference sequence). Trimming cost V 3 bases and J 3 bases; bases outside gene matches: 4. CDR3 DNA sequence: TGTGCCAGCAGCTCTGCACTAGCGGACACCGGGGAGCTGTTTTTT. Amino acids: CASSSALADTGELFF. Full variable domain (missing parts from reference TRBV5-4 and TRBJ2-2): ETGVTQSPTHLIKTRGQQVTLRCSSQSGHNTVSWYQQALGQGPQFIFQYYREEENGRGNFPPRFSGLQFPNYSSELNVNALELDDSALYLCASSSALADTGELFFGEGSRLTVL.

The chain's CDR3 is CASSLVGGSSTDTQYF. Here the CDR3 DNA reads TGTGCCAGCAGCTTGGTTGGCGGTTCTAGCACAGATACGCAGTATTTT. The chain has TRBV5-6 and TRBJ2-3; D uncertain. With 0 bases removed from V and 0 bases from J, the gap between germline ends came to 11 bases. Germline V gene data show CDR1 as SGHDT and CDR2 as YYEEEE. The CDR3 totals 16 residues.

This clone was found once. The genes are TRBV7-3 and TRBJ2-1; D is unclear. V lost 1 base, J lost 4 bases, and 11 bases lay in between. Germline V gene sequence: CDR1 SGHTA, CDR2 FQGTGA. The CDR3 extends over 15 amino acids. The CDR3 DNA is TGTGCCAGCAGCTTAATATCGTCTAGATACAATGAGCAGTTCTTC. Amino acid sequence: CASSLISSRYNEQFF.